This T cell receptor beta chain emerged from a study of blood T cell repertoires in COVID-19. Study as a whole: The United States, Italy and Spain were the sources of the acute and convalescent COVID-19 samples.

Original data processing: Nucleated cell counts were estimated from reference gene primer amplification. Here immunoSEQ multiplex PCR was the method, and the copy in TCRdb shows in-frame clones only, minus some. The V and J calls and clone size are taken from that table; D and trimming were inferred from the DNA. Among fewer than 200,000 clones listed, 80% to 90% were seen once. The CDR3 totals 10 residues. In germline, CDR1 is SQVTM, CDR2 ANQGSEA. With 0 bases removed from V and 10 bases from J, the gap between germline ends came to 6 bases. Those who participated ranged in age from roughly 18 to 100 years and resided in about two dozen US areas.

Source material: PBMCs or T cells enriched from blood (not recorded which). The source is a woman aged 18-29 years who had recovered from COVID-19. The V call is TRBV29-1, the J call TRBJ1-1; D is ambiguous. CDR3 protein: CSVEDRVAFF. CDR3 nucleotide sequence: TGCAGCGTTGAAGATCGAGTAGCTTTCTTT.